This T cell receptor beta chain was observed in a study of early T cells in non-severe SARS-CoV-2 infection (dated by TCRdb to the early 2020s). Notes on the research overall: Because TCR sequencing relied on bulk RNA taken from unsorted whole blood, pairing of alpha and beta chains was not possible. General conclusions and limits of the study: VDJdb matching was skewed toward anti-spike CD8 responses and likely underestimated virus-specific expansions, missing private and CD4 specificities.

This clonotype was detected a few times. The antigen this receptor binds is unknown. One base away there is no much larger clone; base qualities are not given. The germline V end is reduced by 6 bases and the J end by 0 bases; junction bases left unmatched: 11. The CDR1 and CDR2 encoded by the germline V gene are SQVTM and ANQGSEA. Including the terminal cysteine and phenylalanine, the CDR3 comprises 17 residues. Only CDR3 DNA remains: 51 bases, in frame from the first base. The library was obtained by 5' RACE. Sequencing was performed on a NextSeq 500. The TCR library protocol attached unique molecular identifiers to individual cDNA molecules to correct for sequencing error and PCR bias. TCR alpha and beta chains were both sequenced, and the abundances of alpha and beta sequences in each sample were closely correlated with each other. Concerning the study's data processing: Decombinator V4 was used to annotate TCR sequences for V gene, J gene and CDR3. Expanded TCRs were defined as changing significantly between any two time points under a Poisson model with p below 0.0001. TCR abundances were normalised to the total number of TCRs sequenced per sample and expressed as counts per million. MAIT TCRs were defined by TRAV1-2 paired with TRAJ12, TRAJ20 or TRAJ33, and iNKT TCRs by TRAV10 paired with TRAJ18. VDJdb, accessed on 1 November 2021, was searched for TCRs annotated for CMV, EBV and SARS-CoV-2, and TCRs annotated for more than one antigen were excluded. In-frame beta chains were kept once TCRdb had trimmed the public reads at Q25 with fastp and called clones with MiXCR. Each CDR3 protein appears once, grouped with its most common genes and DNA. For this entry, the V and J calls and clone size follow TCRdb and not the study's own pipeline. Present in this sample are more than 20,000 distinct CDR3 sequences, just under 4.5% of which were seen just once. The ten most abundant clones make up around 21% of the sample.

A case-control design nested within a healthcare worker cohort in London, UK, was used, with weekly nasopharyngeal swab PCR tests and blood sampling performed. Between 23 and 31 March 2020, the week of the UK lockdown, healthcare workers were enrolled and then followed up weekly for as long as 16 weeks. The V and J genes are TRBV29-1 and TRBJ2-5; TRBD1 agrees with 12 junctional bases. The source is an adult who was a healthcare worker with PCR-confirmed SARS-CoV-2 infection or an uninfected control (not recorded which). Sequenced: whole blood. The CDR3 amino acid sequence is: CSVRAPGTGGHQETQYF. The bases read TGCAGCGTGCGGGCCCCCGGGACAGGGGGCCACCAAGAGACCCAGTACTTC.